This section outlines one TCR beta chain sequence together with its context. No antigen is known for it. cDNA serving as the sequencing template came from extracted, reverse transcribed RNA. The assay was immunoSEQ multiplex PCR, and TCRdb's table has in-frame clones only and misses some. This table has hundreds of thousands of clones, roughly two thirds appearing once. Both peripheral blood and punch biopsies of lesional scalp skin were obtained from patients who had alopecia areata. The data belong to a study of CD8+ T cells in alopecia areata. The overall study: Treated patients took oral tofacitinib at 5 to 10 mg twice daily. Overall study findings and caveats: Normal skin contains resident alphabeta T cells, and these are also sequenced in scalp samples. Mice showed clearer TCR sharing than patients did, a gap that was possibly HLA-related.

Germline V gene sequence: CDR1 GTSNPN, CDR2 SVGIG (reference sequence). The CDR3 consists of 14 residues. V was trimmed by 1 base and J by 1 base, leaving 7 bases between them. Sequences were derived from CD4+ T cells sorted from blood, sampled at week 0. The V and J genes are TRBV30 and TRBJ2-2; possible D gene TRBD1, 6 bases. The receptor was derived from a human donor with alopecia areata. The CDR3 DNA follows: TGTGCCTGGAGTGCGGACAGGAACACCGGGGAGCTGTTTTTT. Amino acid sequence: CAWSADRNTGELFF. Full variable domain (outside the CDR3, taken from reference TRBV30 and TRBJ2-2): SQTIHQWPATLVQPVGSPLSLECTVEGTSNPNLYWYRQAAGRGLQLLFYSVGIGQISSEVPQNLSASRPQDRQFILSSKKLLLSDSGFYLCAWSADRNTGELFFGEGSRLTVL.